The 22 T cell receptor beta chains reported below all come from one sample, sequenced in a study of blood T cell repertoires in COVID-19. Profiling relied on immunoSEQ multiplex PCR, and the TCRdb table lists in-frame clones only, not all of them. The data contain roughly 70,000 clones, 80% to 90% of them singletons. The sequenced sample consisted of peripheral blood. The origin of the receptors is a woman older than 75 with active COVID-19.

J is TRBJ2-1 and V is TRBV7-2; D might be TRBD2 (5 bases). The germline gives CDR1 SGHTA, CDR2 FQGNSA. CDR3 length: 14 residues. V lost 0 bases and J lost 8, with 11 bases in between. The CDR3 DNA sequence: TGTGCCAGCAGCTTAGCCCGAGGACTCCATGAGCAGTTCTTC. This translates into CASSLARGLHEQFF.

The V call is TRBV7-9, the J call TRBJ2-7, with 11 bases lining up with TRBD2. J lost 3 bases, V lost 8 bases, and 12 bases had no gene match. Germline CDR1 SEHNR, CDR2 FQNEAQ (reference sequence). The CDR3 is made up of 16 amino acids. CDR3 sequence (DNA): TGTGCCAGCGAGGCCCGGGGGACTAGCGGAAACTACGAGCAGTACTTC. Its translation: CASEARGTSGNYEQYF. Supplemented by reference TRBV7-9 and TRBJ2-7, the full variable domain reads DTGVSQNPRHKITKRGQNVTFRCDPISEHNRLYWYRQTLGQGPEFLTYFQNEAQLEKSRLLSDRFSAERPKGSFSTLEIQRTEQGDSAMYLCASEARGTSGNYEQYFGPGTRLTVT.

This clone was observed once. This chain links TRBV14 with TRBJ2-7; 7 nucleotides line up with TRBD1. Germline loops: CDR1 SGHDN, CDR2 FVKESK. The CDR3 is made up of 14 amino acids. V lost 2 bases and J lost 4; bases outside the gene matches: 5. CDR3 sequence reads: CASSQWDRSYEQYF. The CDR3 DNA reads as TGTGCCAGCAGCCAATGGGACAGATCTTACGAGCAGTACTTC. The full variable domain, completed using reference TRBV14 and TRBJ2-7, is EAGVTQFPSHSVIEKGQTVTLRCDPISGHDNLYWYRRVMGKEIKFLLHFVKESKQDESGMPNNRFLAERTGGTYSTLKVQPAELEDSGVYFCASSQWDRSYEQYFGPGTRLTVT.

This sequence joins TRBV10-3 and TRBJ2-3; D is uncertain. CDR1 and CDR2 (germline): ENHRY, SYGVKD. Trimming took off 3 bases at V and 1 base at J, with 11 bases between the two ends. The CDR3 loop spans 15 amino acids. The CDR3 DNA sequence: TGTGCCATCAGTGATCGGAACCGGGGCACAGATACGCAGTATTTT. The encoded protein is CAISDRNRGTDTQYF.

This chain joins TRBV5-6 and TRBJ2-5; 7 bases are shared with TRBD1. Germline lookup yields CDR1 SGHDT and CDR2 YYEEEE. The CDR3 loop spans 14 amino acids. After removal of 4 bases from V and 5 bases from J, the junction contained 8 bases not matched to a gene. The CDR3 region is CASSILQGWETQYF. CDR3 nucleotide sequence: TGTGCCAGCAGCATTTTACAGGGGTGGGAGACCCAGTACTTC.

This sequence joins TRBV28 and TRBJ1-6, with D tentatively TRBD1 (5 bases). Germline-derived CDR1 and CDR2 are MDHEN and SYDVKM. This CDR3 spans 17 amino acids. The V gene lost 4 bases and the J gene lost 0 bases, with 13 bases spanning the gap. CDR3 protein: CASSYGGWFSYNSPLHF. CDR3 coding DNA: TGTGCCAGCAGTTACGGGGGTTGGTTCTCCTATAATTCACCCCTCCACTTT.

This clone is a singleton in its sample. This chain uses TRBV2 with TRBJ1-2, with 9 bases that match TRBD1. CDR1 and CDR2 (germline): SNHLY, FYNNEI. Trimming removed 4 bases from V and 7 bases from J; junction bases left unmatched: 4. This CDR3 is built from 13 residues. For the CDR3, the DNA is TGTGCCAGCAGTGGGGACAGGGCCGGTGGCTACACCTTC. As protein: CASSGDRAGGYTF.

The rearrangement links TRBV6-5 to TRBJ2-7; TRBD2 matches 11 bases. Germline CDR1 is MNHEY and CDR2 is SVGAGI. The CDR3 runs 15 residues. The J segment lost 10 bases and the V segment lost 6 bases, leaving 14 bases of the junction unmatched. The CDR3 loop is CASRAGTSGGHNQYF. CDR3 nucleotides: TGTGCCAGCAGGGCTGGGACTAGCGGAGGGCACAATCAGTACTTC.

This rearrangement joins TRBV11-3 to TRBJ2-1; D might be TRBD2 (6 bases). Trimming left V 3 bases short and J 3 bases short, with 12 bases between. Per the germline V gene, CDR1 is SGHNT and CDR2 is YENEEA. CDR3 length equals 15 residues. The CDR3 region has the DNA TGTGCCAGCAGCTTGGGTAGCGGAGTCTACAATGAGCAGTTCTTC. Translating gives CASSLGSGVYNEQFF. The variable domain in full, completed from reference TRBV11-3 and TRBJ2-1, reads EAGVVQSPRYKIIEKKQPVAFWCNPISGHNTLYWYLQNLGQGPELLIRYENEEAVDDSQLPKDRFSAERLKGVDSTLKIQPAELGDSAVYLCASSLGSGVYNEQFFGPGTRLTVL.

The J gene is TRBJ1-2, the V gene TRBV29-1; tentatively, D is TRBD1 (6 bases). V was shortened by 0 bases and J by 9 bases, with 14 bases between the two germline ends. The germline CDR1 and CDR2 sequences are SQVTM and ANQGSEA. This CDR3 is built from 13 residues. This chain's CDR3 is CSVEDRGQGSYTF. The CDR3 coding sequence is TGCAGCGTTGAAGATCGGGGACAAGGGAGCTACACCTTC.

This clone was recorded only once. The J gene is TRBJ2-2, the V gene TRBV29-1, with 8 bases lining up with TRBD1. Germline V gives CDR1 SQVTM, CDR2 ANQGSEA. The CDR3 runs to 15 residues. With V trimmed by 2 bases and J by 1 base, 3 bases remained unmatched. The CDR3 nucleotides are TGCAGCGTTGAACCCGGGACAGGGAACACCGGGGAGCTGTTTTTT. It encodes CSVEPGTGNTGELFF.

CDR3 loop: CASSLSGSSDEQYF. The CDR3 DNA reads TGTGCCAGCAGCTTATCCGGGAGTAGCGACGAGCAGTACTTC. The chain is built from TRBV7-9 and TRBJ2-7, with D perhaps TRBD2 (6 bases). Trimming stripped 2 bases from V and 5 bases from J, with 13 bases between. Per the germline V gene, CDR1 is SEHNR and CDR2 is FQNEAQ (reference sequence). The length of the CDR3 is 14 residues.

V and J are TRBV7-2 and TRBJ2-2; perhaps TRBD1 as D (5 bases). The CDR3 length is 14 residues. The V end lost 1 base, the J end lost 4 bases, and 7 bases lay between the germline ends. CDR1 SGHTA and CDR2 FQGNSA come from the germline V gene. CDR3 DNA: TGTGCCAGCAGCTTAGAGGGGTCCACCGGGGAGCTGTTTTTT. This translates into CASSLEGSTGELFF.

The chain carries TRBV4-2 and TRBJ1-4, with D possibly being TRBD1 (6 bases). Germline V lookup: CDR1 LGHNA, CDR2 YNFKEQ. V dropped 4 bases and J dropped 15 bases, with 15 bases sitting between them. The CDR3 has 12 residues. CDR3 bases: TGTGCCAGCAGCCCCGGGACAATTGGAATGTTTTTT. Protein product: CASSPGTIGMFF.

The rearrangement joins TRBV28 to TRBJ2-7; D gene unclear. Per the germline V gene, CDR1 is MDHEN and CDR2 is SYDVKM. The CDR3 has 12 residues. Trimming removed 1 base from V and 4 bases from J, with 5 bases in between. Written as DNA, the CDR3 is TGTGCCAGCAGTTTATTGGAGTACGAGCAGTACTTC. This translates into CASSLLEYEQYF. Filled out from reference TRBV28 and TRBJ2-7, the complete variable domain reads DVKVTQSSRYLVKRTGEKVFLECVQDMDHENMFWYRQDPGLGLRLIYFSYDVKMKEKGDIPEGYSVSREKKERFSLILESASTNQTSMYLCASSLLEYEQYFGPGTRLTVT.

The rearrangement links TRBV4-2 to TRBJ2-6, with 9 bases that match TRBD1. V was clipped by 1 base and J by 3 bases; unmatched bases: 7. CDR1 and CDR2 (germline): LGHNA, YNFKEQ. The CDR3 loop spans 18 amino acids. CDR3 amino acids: CASSQVRTGEGGANVLTF. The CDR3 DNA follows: TGTGCCAGCAGCCAAGTTAGGACAGGGGAAGGTGGGGCCAACGTCCTGACTTTC.

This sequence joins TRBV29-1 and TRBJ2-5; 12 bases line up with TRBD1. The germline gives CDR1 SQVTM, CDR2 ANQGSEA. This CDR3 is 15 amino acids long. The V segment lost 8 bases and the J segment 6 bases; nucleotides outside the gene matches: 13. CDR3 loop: CSMYGGTGGWKTQYF. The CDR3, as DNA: TGCAGCATGTACGGGGGGACAGGGGGCTGGAAGACCCAGTACTTC.

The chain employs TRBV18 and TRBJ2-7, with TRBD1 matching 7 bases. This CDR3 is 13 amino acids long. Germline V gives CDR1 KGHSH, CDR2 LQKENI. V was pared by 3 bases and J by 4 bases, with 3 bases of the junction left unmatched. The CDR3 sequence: CASSPGTDYEQYF. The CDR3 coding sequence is TGTGCCAGCTCACCGGGGACAGATTACGAGCAGTACTTC.

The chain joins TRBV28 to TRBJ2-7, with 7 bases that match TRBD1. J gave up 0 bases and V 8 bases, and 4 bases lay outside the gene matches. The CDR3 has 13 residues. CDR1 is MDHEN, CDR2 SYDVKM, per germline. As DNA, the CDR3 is TGTGCCAGCGAGGACAGGTTCTCCTACGAGCAGTACTTC. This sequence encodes CASEDRFSYEQYF.

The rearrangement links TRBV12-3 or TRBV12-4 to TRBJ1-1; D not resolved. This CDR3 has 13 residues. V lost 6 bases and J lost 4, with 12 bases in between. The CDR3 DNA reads TGTGCCAGCAGCTTGACGTCGGGCACTGAAGCTTTCTTT. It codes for CASSLTSGTEAFF.

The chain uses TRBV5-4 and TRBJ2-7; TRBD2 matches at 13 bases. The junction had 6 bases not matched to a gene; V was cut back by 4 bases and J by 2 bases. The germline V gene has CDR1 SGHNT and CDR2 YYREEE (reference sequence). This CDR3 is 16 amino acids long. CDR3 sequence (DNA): TGTGCCAGCAGCAGGACTAGCGGGAGCCAGACCTACGAGCAGTACTTC. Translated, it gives CASSRTSGSQTYEQYF.

CDR3 protein: CASSTTQGEQFF. The CDR3 DNA reads as TGTGCCAGCAGTACAACACAGGGTGAGCAGTTCTTC. J is TRBJ2-1 and V is TRBV6-5; a weak D match, TRBD1 (6 bases). V was clipped by 5 bases and J by 9 bases, with 11 bases between them. The CDR3 length is 12 residues. CDR1 and CDR2 (germline): MNHEY, SVGAGI.